This TCR beta chain was retrieved from a study of T cells in Graves' hyperthyroidism and ophthalmopathy (dated by TCRdb to about 2019). Study-wide context: To identify distinguishing TCR V-J signatures, a discovery cohort of roughly 100 patients was used, comprising 40 to 45 with Graves' ophthalmopathy and some 57 with stable Graves' hyperthyroidism. Whether ophthalmopathy could be predicted prospectively was tested in an independent validation cohort made up of 18 to 20 hyperthyroidism patients plus 17 patients who later progressed to ophthalmopathy. The 80 to 100 discovery patients were randomly divided into training and test sets at a 7:3 ratio. In more than 5 Graves' hyperthyroidism patients, the study also compared T-cell repertoires from thyroid tissue with T-cell repertoires from blood. Once sampling was done, hyperthyroidism patients were given methimazole at a starting dose of 30 mg daily, whereas ophthalmopathy patients were given high-dose intravenous methylprednisolone. According to the paper, TCR Vbeta CDR3 sequencing was carried out on more than 120 peripheral blood samples, which came from more than 40 ophthalmopathy, fewer than 80 hyperthyroidism and around 17 progressor patients.

The study excluded patients with uncontrolled infections, other autoimmune diseases, pregnancy or lactation. Clinical symptoms, serum thyroxine and TRAb, thyroid ultrasound, and orbital computed tomography formed the basis for the diagnoses. Total RNA was extracted using Trizol reagent, and RNA quality was assessed on an Agilent 2100 Bioanalyzer. In this sample, this clonotype turned up many times. It lacks a known antigen. Per-nucleotide qualities are absent, and no much larger clonotype sits a single base away. General conclusions and limits of the study: Most expanded thyroid clonotypes (frequency above 0.001) were also detected in blood, suggesting blood repertoires may reflect thyroid immune responses. No statistical method was used to fix the sample size in advance, and group allocation was not hidden from the investigators. During validation, the model predicted progression to ophthalmopathy a median of approximately 7 months ahead of onset, with around 65% sensitivity and about 72% specificity. Ophthalmopathy was separated from stable hyperthyroidism by a 13 V-J signature model, with over 85% sensitivity and roughly 81% specificity obtained in cross-validation and 80%/75% obtained in testing.

The TCR beta CDR3 regions were amplified from the RNA transcripts. The first round of RT-PCR for the TCR CDR3 was performed with the HTBI primer set and the Qiagen OneStep RT-PCR kit. The libraries were constructed in a second round of multiplex PCR and then size-selected and purified. Paired-end sequencing of the libraries was performed with 100 bp reads on an Illumina HiSeq2000. Regarding the original processing steps: SOAPnuke was used to process the raw data, with reads discarded if the reads contained adapters or uncalled bases, had a mean Phred below 15, or lacked an exact constant-primer or identifier match. COPE v1.2.5 was used to merge high-quality paired reads, and clonotypes were defined as unique nucleotide sequences. Clonotypes were aligned to IMGT TRBV, TRBD and TRBJ reference segments using MiTCR v1.1. Only V-J combinations with frequency above 0.0001, covering about 99% of repertoires, were analysed. The TCS score was defined as the ratio of F50 (clonal expansion) to E x V (chaos), calculated using BLOSUM62-based TCRdist between CDR3 peptides within each V-J. Welch's t-statistics and random forest reduced fewer than 550 V-J features to 13, which were used in a naive Bayes classifier (R e1071). The Morisita-Horn index was used to measure how similar the thyroid and blood repertoires were. In TCRdb, the public reads were trimmed at Q25 with fastp and aligned with MiXCR, with productive beta chains retained. Rows with a matching CDR3 protein are joined into one entry that keeps the most common DNA and genes. These V and J calls originate from TCRdb's pipeline instead of the authors' own analysis. The sample profile shows 550,000 to 700,000 distinct CDR3 sequences; 46% of them were found once. The ten largest clones add up to around 19% of the sample.

V lost 3 bases and J lost 5 bases, and the count of bases not matched to a germline gene is 9. CDR1 and CDR2, per the germline V gene (reference sequence), are MNHEY and SMNVEV. From the cysteine through the phenylalanine, the CDR3 covers 15 amino acids. Only the CDR3 DNA is retained, 45 bases long and in frame from the first base. The sequence joins TRBV27 to TRBJ2-5; 7 bases in the middle match TRBD2. Material: peripheral blood or thyroid tissue (not recorded which). The sequence was obtained from an adult woman with Graves' disease, either hyperthyroidism or ophthalmopathy (not recorded which). The CDR3 is CASSFSGGSLETQYF. The DNA is as follows: TGTGCCAGCAGTTTCTCCGGGGGGTCGTTGGAGACCCAGTACTTC.